This is a list of T cell receptor beta chains from one sample in a study of sequential checkpoint blockade in melanoma. Clones were read by immunoSEQ multiplex PCR, and TCRdb kept only the in-frame ones, dropping some. The table lists some 40,000 clones, 30% to 35% of them singletons. The source material was tumor tissue (inferred from file names), sampled from a patient given nivolumab and ipilimumab in sequence. The receptor source for this set is a human donor with melanoma. The CDR3 runs from the conserved cysteine through the conserved F or W. The order of the fields is clone size, V gene, D gene, J gene, CDR3 protein, CDR3 DNA. A D gene is named only where the DNA matches it firmly. The size field is filled for only some rows; it gives once, few, many or a size class.

>-|TRBV9|-|TRBJ2-7
CASTPERFEQYF
TGTGCCAGCACCCCCGAGAGGTTCGAGCAGTACTTC
>-|TRBV18|-|TRBJ1-2
CASSPPVMRGYGYTF
TGTGCCAGCTCACCACCGGTGATGAGGGGCTATGGCTACACCTTC
>-|TRBV6-8|TRBD1|TRBJ1-3
CASIDRGRGNTIYF
TGTGCCAGCATTGACAGGGGGCGCGGAAACACCATATATTTT
>-|TRBV6-8|-|TRBJ1-2
CASSGTGSGGYTF
TGTGCCAGCAGCGGAACAGGGTCGGGGGGCTACACCTTC
>few|TRBV30|-|TRBJ1-2
CAWSVNVWQNYGYTF
TGTGCCTGGAGTGTAAACGTTTGGCAGAACTATGGCTACACCTTC
>-|TRBV6-8|-|TRBJ2-3
CASSLTSTDTQYF
TGTGCCAGCAGCCTGACCAGCACAGATACGCAGTATTTT
>-|TRBV7-6|TRBD2|TRBJ2-3
CASSQTSGIGNTDTQYF
TGTGCCAGCAGCCAGACTAGCGGGATTGGAAACACAGATACGCAGTATTTT
>few|TRBV10-3|-|TRBJ2-2
CAISEGTAPAGELFF
TGTGCCATCAGTGAAGGCACCGCCCCCGCCGGGGAGCTGTTTTTT
>-|TRBV11-3|-|TRBJ2-3
CASSLVGSASTDTQYF
TGTGCCAGCAGCTTAGTGGGTAGTGCTAGCACAGATACGCAGTATTTT
>-|TRBV6-8|-|TRBJ1-1
CASSYPQGGAMNTEAFF
TGTGCCAGCAGTTACCCCCAGGGAGGGGCCATGAACACTGAAGCTTTCTTT
>once|TRBV18|-|TRBJ1-1
CASSTLGGEAFF
TGTGCCAGCTCCACGCTGGGGGGTGAAGCTTTCTTT
>-|TRBV12-5|-|TRBJ2-5
CASGRSGETQYF
TGTGCCAGCGGCCGATCAGGAGAGACCCAGTACTTC
>-|TRBV5-1|TRBD1|TRBJ2-3
CASSFGPQGTDTQYF
TGCGCCAGCAGCTTTGGCCCACAGGGGACAGATACGCAGTATTTT
>-|TRBV9|TRBD1|TRBJ2-4
CASSVAGGGVSKNIQYF
TGTGCCAGCAGCGTAGCAGGGGGCGGTGTGTCCAAAAACATTCAGTACTTC
>few|TRBV9|TRBD1|TRBJ1-1
CASTRGTGGQGTEAFF
TGTGCCAGCACGCGTGGGACAGGGGGCCAGGGGACTGAAGCTTTCTTT
>few|TRBV6-8|-|TRBJ1-1
CASSPGGGRKTEAFF
TGTGCCAGCAGTCCTGGGGGGGGGAGGAAGACTGAAGCTTTCTTT
>once|TRBV25-1|TRBD2|TRBJ2-5
CASSEFSAGGETQYF
TGTGCCAGCAGTGAATTTTCGGCGGGAGGGGAGACCCAGTACTTC
>many|TRBV11-3|TRBD1|TRBJ1-2
CASSLVLAGGAGYTF
TGTGCCAGCAGCTTAGTTTTGGCAGGGGGTGCTGGCTACACCTTC
>few|TRBV11-3|-|TRBJ2-4
CASSTRHLAKNIQYF
TGTGCCAGCAGCACGAGACACTTAGCCAAAAACATTCAGTACTTC
>few|TRBV7-4|-|TRBJ2-3
CASSLGVTDTQYF
TGTGCCAGCAGCTTAGGGGTCACAGATACGCAGTATTTT
>-|TRBV5-1|-|TRBJ2-1
CASSLGAVSYNEQFF
TGCGCCAGCAGCTTGGGGGCAGTTAGCTACAATGAGCAGTTCTTC
>few|TRBV6-8|TRBD1|TRBJ1-1
CASRPGGANSEAFF
TGTGCCAGCAGGCCAGGGGGGGCGAACTCTGAAGCTTTCTTT
>-|TRBV19|-|TRBJ2-1
CASSLLTGPYSYNEQFF
TGTGCCAGTAGCCTTTTGACAGGTCCCTACTCCTACAATGAGCAGTTCTTC
>few|TRBV9|TRBD2|TRBJ2-3
CASSVARVEREEVDTQYF
TGTGCCAGCAGCGTAGCCCGAGTGGAGCGGGAGGAGGTAGATACGCAGTATTTT
>-|TRBV6-8|-|TRBJ1-3
CAISPGLNSGNTIYF
TGTGCCATCTCCCCGGGGCTAAACTCTGGAAACACCATATATTTT
>-|TRBV5-1|-|TRBJ2-1
CASSEPGGTYNEQFF
TGCGCCAGCAGCGAACCGGGGGGCACTTACAATGAGCAGTTCTTC
>-|TRBV4-1|TRBD1|TRBJ1-2
CASSQVRQGAGGYTF
TGCGCCAGCAGCCAAGTACGTCAGGGGGCTGGTGGCTACACCTTC
>few|TRBV6-8|TRBD2|TRBJ2-3
CASEYSGSSADTQYF
TGTGCCAGCGAGTATAGCGGGAGTTCGGCAGATACGCAGTATTTT
>few|TRBV6-8|TRBD1|TRBJ2-5
CASSYGTGAGETQYF
TGTGCCAGCAGTTACGGGACAGGGGCGGGCGAGACCCAGTACTTC
>many|TRBV6-8|TRBD1|TRBJ1-6
CASVGQGASPLHF
TGTGCCAGCGTAGGACAGGGGGCTTCACCCCTCCACTTT
>-|TRBV18|-|TRBJ1-1
CASSPPYSMNTEAFF
TGTGCCAGCTCACCACCTTACAGCATGAACACTGAAGCTTTCTTT
>-|TRBV15|TRBD2|TRBJ2-3
CATSRRLADTDTQYF
TGTGCCACCAGCAGACGTCTAGCGGACACAGATACGCAGTATTTT
>few|TRBV11-1|TRBD2|TRBJ2-2
CASSLSLAGAGELFF
TGTGCCAGCAGCTTAAGTCTAGCGGGAGCCGGGGAGCTGTTTTTT
>-|TRBV7-6|TRBD2|TRBJ2-5
CASSPSGLAGETQYF
TGTGCCAGCAGCCCTTCGGGACTAGCGGGGGAGACCCAGTACTTC
>-|TRBV5-1|-|TRBJ1-4
CASGNGATNEKLFF
TGCGCCAGCGGAAACGGTGCAACTAATGAAAAACTGTTTTTT
>-|TRBV5-1|TRBD2|TRBJ2-7
CASSLESGRIYEQYF
TGCGCCAGCAGCTTGGAAAGCGGGAGAATTTACGAGCAGTACTTC
>many|TRBV9|-|TRBJ1-1
CASLQPDSLNTEAFF
TGTGCCAGCCTCCAACCGGACTCATTGAACACTGAAGCTTTCTTT
>-|TRBV6-8|TRBD1|TRBJ2-1
CASRSVRQGIDEQFF
TGTGCCAGCAGATCAGTAAGACAGGGGATCGATGAGCAGTTCTTC
>few|TRBV19|-|TRBJ1-3
CASSTSRDHIYF
TGTGCCAGTAGTACCTCTCGGGATCACATATATTTT
>few|TRBV6-8|-|TRBJ1-1
CAIKGAEYTEAFF
TGTGCCATCAAAGGAGCGGAATACACTGAAGCTTTCTTT
>few|TRBV9|-|TRBJ2-3
CASSVNAGKSTDTQYF
TGTGCCAGCAGTGTCAACGCAGGGAAGTCGACAGATACGCAGTATTTT
>-|TRBV19|TRBD2|TRBJ2-7
CATTLWGRGLADPYEQYF
TGTGCCACTACCCTATGGGGGAGAGGACTAGCGGATCCCTACGAGCAGTACTTC
>-|TRBV28|-|TRBJ1-1
CASSLRNTEAFF
TGTGCCAGCAGTTTACGTAACACTGAAGCTTTCTTT
>-|TRBV5-1|-|TRBJ2-6
CASSLFSAPSGANVLTF
TGCGCCAGCAGCTTGTTTTCAGCCCCCTCTGGGGCCAACGTCCTGACTTTC
>-|TRBV28|-|TRBJ2-4
CASSPGGGIQYF
TGTGCCAGCAGTCCCGGAGGCGGTATTCAGTACTTC
>once|TRBV10-2|TRBD1|TRBJ2-7
CASDDRGVSYEQYF
TGCGCCAGCGATGACAGGGGTGTCTCGTACGAGCAGTACTTC
>few|TRBV6-8|TRBD1|TRBJ1-5
CASNRDRSYNPQSQHF
TGTGCCAGCAATAGGGACAGGAGCTATAATCCTCAATCCCAGCATTTT
>-|TRBV19|-|TRBJ2-7
CASATRHNYEQYF
TGTGCCAGTGCTACTAGGCACAACTACGAGCAGTACTTC
>-|TRBV6-7|-|TRBJ1-1
CASTRGTEAFF
TGTGCCAGCACGAGGGGTACTGAAGCTTTCTTT
>-|TRBV30|-|TRBJ1-5
CAWSVRLGKGNQPQHF
TGTGCCTGGAGTGTACGGCTAGGGAAAGGGAATCAGCCCCAGCATTTT